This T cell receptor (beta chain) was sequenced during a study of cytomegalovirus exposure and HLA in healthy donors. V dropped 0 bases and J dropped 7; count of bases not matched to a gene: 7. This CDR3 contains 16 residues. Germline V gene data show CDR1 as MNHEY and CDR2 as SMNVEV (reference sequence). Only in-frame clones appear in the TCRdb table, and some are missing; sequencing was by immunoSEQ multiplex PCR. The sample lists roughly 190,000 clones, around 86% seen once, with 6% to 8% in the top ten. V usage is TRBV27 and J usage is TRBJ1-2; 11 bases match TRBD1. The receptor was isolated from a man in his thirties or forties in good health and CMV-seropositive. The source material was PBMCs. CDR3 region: CASSLSWTGGAGGYTF. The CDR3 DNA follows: TGTGCCAGCAGTTTATCGTGGACAGGGGGCGCAGGTGGCTACACCTTC.